Presented here are 29 T cell receptor beta chains from one specimen sequenced in a study of blood T cell repertoires in COVID-19. TCRdb's table, derived via immunoSEQ multiplex PCR, lists solely in-frame clones and lacks some. The data contain over 200,000 clones, 75% to 90% of them singletons. The sample taken for sequencing was peripheral blood. The receptors derive from a man in his thirties or forties with COVID-19, enrolled during active disease.

The chain carries TRBV4-3 and TRBJ2-1, with a weak D call TRBD2 (5 bases). The CDR3 extends over 17 amino acids. V was trimmed by 0 bases and J by 6 bases, leaving 18 bases between them. From germline, CDR1 is LGHNA and CDR2 YSLEER. CDR3 bases: TGCGCCAGCAGCCAAGATAGGCATGAGGCTAGCCTCAATGAGCAGTTCTTC. It translates to CASSQDRHEASLNEQFF.

The V and J genes are TRBV28 and TRBJ2-1, with TRBD2 matching over 10 bases. The CDR3 totals 15 residues. CDR1 is MDHEN and CDR2 is SYDVKM in the germline V gene. V was pared by 1 base and J by 7 bases, with 4 bases of the junction left unmatched. CDR3 residues: CASSLSAGGPNEQFF. The CDR3 DNA reads TGTGCCAGCAGTTTATCAGCGGGAGGGCCTAATGAGCAGTTCTTC.

The chain uses TRBV5-4 and TRBJ1-2; 10 bases agree with TRBD1. Unmatched junction bases numbered 6, after V lost 0 bases and J lost 4 bases. In germline, CDR1 is SGHNT, CDR2 YYREEE (reference sequence). The CDR3 runs to 16 residues. The CDR3 loop reads CASSLGQGASGYGYTF. CDR3 nucleotides: TGTGCCAGCAGCTTGGGACAGGGGGCTTCTGGCTATGGCTACACCTTC.

The chain has TRBV18 and TRBJ1-2, with no clear D. The CDR3 has 13 amino acids. The V end was cut by 3 bases, the J end by 8 bases, with 13 bases between. Germline CDR1 reads KGHSH; CDR2 reads LQKENI. Here the CDR3 reads CASSPKSDGGYTF. CDR3 sequence (DNA): TGTGCCAGCTCACCGAAGTCTGACGGGGGCTACACCTTC. The full variable domain, in which reference TRBV18 and TRBJ1-2 provide the parts outside the CDR3, is NAGVMQNPRHLVRRRGQEARLRCSPMKGHSHVYWYRQLPEEGLKFMVYLQKENIIDESGMPKERFSAEFPKEGPSILRIQQVVRGDSAAYFCASSPKSDGGYTFGSGTRLTVV.

The chain is built from TRBV15 and TRBJ1-1; 8 bases align to TRBD1. V trimming: 3 bases; J trimming: 4 bases; junction bases outside the gene matches: 4. The CDR3 has 14 residues. Germline CDR1 and CDR2: LNHNV and YYDKDF (reference sequence). CDR3 bases: TGTGCCACCAGCAGGGACAGGGTGGTCACTGAAGCTTTCTTT. Protein product: CATSRDRVVTEAFF.

V and J are TRBV18 and TRBJ1-2, with a possible D match to TRBD1 (6 bases). V lost 0 bases to trimming and J lost 2 bases, with 13 bases between them. CDR3 length: 16 residues. Germline V gene sequence: CDR1 KGHSH, CDR2 LQKENI. CDR3 sequence: CASSPPDGRGNYGYTF. CDR3 DNA: TGTGCCAGCTCACCACCGGATGGGAGGGGGAACTATGGCTACACCTTC.

V is TRBV28 and J is TRBJ2-5, with 8 bases aligning to TRBD1. The CDR3 loop spans 17 amino acids. The trim removed 3 bases at V and 0 bases at J, leaving 9 bases unmatched. Germline assignment: CDR1 MDHEN and CDR2 SYDVKM. The CDR3, as DNA: TGTGCCAGCAGTTTCAGCACCGAGACAGGGGACCAAGAGACCCAGTACTTC. Translated, it gives CASSFSTETGDQETQYF.

The J gene is TRBJ2-1, the V gene TRBV19, with TRBD2 matching 9 bases. The germline gives CDR1 LNHDA, CDR2 SQIVND (reference sequence). This CDR3 is built from 16 residues. The V segment lost 5 bases and the J segment 0 bases; nucleotides outside the gene matches: 5. The CDR3, as DNA: TGTGCCAGTAGTGTCATTAGCGGGAGCTCCTACAATGAGCAGTTCTTC. This sequence encodes CASSVISGSSYNEQFF.

The chain combines TRBV7-9 with TRBJ1-1; D is possibly TRBD1 (6 bases). The CDR3 runs to 15 residues. Germline CDR1 reads SEHNR; CDR2 reads FQNEAQ (reference sequence). V was cut by 1 base and J by 1 base, with 10 bases left in between. The CDR3 DNA reads as TGTGCCAGCAGCTTAGGGGGACACCCGAACACTGAAGCTTTCTTT. Encoded protein: CASSLGGHPNTEAFF. The complete variable domain, with remaining parts taken from reference TRBV7-9 and TRBJ1-1, reads DTGVSQNPRHKITKRGQNVTFRCDPISEHNRLYWYRQTLGQGPEFLTYFQNEAQLEKSRLLSDRFSAERPKGSFSTLEIQRTEQGDSAMYLCASSLGGHPNTEAFFGQGTRLTVV.

The chain employs TRBV14 and TRBJ2-4; the D gene is possibly TRBD1 (5 bases). The length of the CDR3 is 16 residues. Germline V gene sequence: CDR1 SGHDN, CDR2 FVKESK. V gave up 4 bases and J gave up 7 bases, with 20 bases separating them. This CDR3 is CASSPGNSPSWNIQYF. DNA of the CDR3: TGTGCCAGCAGCCCAGGGAACAGCCCGTCGTGGAACATTCAGTACTTC.

The rearrangement links TRBV6-6 to TRBJ1-3; D ambiguous. CDR1 is MNHNY, CDR2 SVGAGI, per germline (reference sequence). Between the trimmed V and J ends, which lost 5 bases and 2 bases, there was a span of 7 bases. The CDR3 covers 13 residues. The CDR3 sequence: CASSPRPGNTIYF. CDR3 sequence (DNA): TGTGCCAGCAGTCCGAGGCCTGGAAACACCATATATTTT.

In nucleotides, the CDR3 is TGTGCCAGCAGAACAGGGGTACGCGGGGAGCTGTTTTTT. It codes for CASRTGVRGELFF. This rearrangement joins TRBV2 to TRBJ2-2; 7 bases align to TRBD1. Germline CDR1 SNHLY, CDR2 FYNNEI. The CDR3 length is 13 residues. V dropped 6 bases and J dropped 7; count of bases not matched to a gene: 5.

CDR3 sequence: CASIARGSTDTQYF. In DNA, the CDR3 is TGTGCCAGCATCGCCAGGGGGAGCACAGATACGCAGTATTTT. V usage is TRBV27 and J usage is TRBJ2-3; 7 bases map to TRBD1. Germline V lookup: CDR1 MNHEY, CDR2 SMNVEV (reference sequence). This CDR3 is built from 14 residues. V was pared by 7 bases and J by 0 bases, with 4 bases of the junction left unmatched.

This chain uses TRBV5-6 with TRBJ2-7; 7 nucleotides line up with TRBD1. This CDR3 is built from 15 residues. J was trimmed by 5 bases and V by 2 bases; bases with no gene match: 10. CDR1 and CDR2 (germline): SGHDT, YYEEEE. The chain's CDR3 is CASSFPGGTVNEQYF. DNA of the CDR3: TGTGCCAGCAGCTTCCCAGGGGGAACGGTGAACGAGCAGTACTTC.

The V and J genes are TRBV27 and TRBJ1-5, with 8 bases that match TRBD1. V lost 6 bases to trimming and J lost 4 bases; unmatched junction nucleotides: 8. This CDR3 has 15 amino acids. Germline CDR1 is MNHEY and CDR2 is SMNVEV (reference sequence). The CDR3: CASSYGTGLNQPQHF. DNA of the CDR3: TGTGCCAGCAGCTATGGGACAGGCCTTAATCAGCCCCAGCATTTT.

The chain uses TRBV28 and TRBJ2-7; 7 bases match TRBD2. The V gene's germline CDR1 is MDHEN and CDR2 SYDVKM. CDR3 length: 17 amino acids. Germline trimming cut 2 bases from V and 4 bases from J; bases unmatched to any gene: 14. The CDR3 spells CASSLVPHSGTTYEQYF. CDR3 bases: TGTGCCAGCAGTTTAGTTCCCCATTCCGGGACTACATACGAGCAGTACTTC.

The V gene is TRBV4-1, the J gene TRBJ1-2, with 7 bases that match TRBD1. Looked up from germline, CDR1 is MGHRA and CDR2 is YSYEKL. This CDR3 has 16 amino acids. Trimming took 8 bases from V and 4 from J; bases not matched to a gene: 16. For the CDR3, the DNA is TGCGCCAGCGGGGACAGTCGTGGGATTGGATCCTATGGCTACACCTTC. Encoded protein: CASGDSRGIGSYGYTF.

The V gene is TRBV6-5, the J gene TRBJ1-2; TRBD1 aligns across 7 bases. This CDR3 region has 14 residues. Trimming took 0 bases from V and 10 from J; bases not matched to a gene: 8. Per germline, CDR1 MNHEY and CDR2 SVGAGI. This CDR3 is CASSYSEGALDYTF. The DNA of the CDR3 is TGTGCCAGCAGTTACTCTGAGGGGGCCTTGGACTACACCTTC.

The V call is TRBV7-3, the J call TRBJ2-1; 11 nucleotides agree with TRBD2. This CDR3 contains 14 residues. V was pared by 6 bases and J by 6 bases, with 4 bases of the junction left unmatched. Germline V gives CDR1 SGHTA, CDR2 FQGTGA. DNA of the CDR3: TGTGCCAGCAGGCTAGCGGGAGGACGCAATGAGCAGTTCTTC. Translating gives CASRLAGGRNEQFF.

The chain combines TRBV7-2 with TRBJ2-2; TRBD1 is a possible D gene (5 bases). This CDR3 is 16 amino acids long. Germline lookup yields CDR1 SGHTA and CDR2 FQGNSA. V lost 1 base and J lost 1, with 10 bases in between. As DNA, the CDR3 is TGTGCCAGCAGCTTAGTCGGACATAAGAACACCGGGGAGCTGTTTTTT. Translated: CASSLVGHKNTGELFF. Using reference TRBV7-2 and TRBJ2-2 for the parts outside the CDR3, the full variable domain is GAGVSQSPSNKVTEKGKDVELRCDPISGHTALYWYRQSLGQGLEFLIYFQGNSAPDKSGLPSDRFSAERTGGSVSTLTIQRTQQEDSAVYLCASSLVGHKNTGELFFGEGSRLTVL.

A single count supports this clone. The J gene is TRBJ1-2, the V gene TRBV5-4, with 10 bases aligning to TRBD1. The CDR3 is 17 amino acids. Germline V gene data show CDR1 as SGHNT and CDR2 as YYREEE (reference sequence). The ends lost 4 bases at V and 0 bases at J; junction bases unmatched: 9. The CDR3 reads CASSPTGGKGANYGYTF. The CDR3 bases are TGTGCCAGCAGCCCGACAGGGGGCAAAGGGGCTAACTATGGCTACACCTTC.

This rearrangement joins TRBV28 to TRBJ2-7; 9 positions agree with TRBD2. The CDR3 spans 13 residues. Trimming removed 2 bases from V and 5 bases from J; junction bases left unmatched: 1. Germline CDR1 reads MDHEN; CDR2 reads SYDVKM. The CDR3 region is CASSLGTSHEQYF. In DNA form, the CDR3 reads TGTGCCAGCAGTTTAGGGACTAGCCACGAGCAGTACTTC.

The chain combines TRBV5-6 with TRBJ1-2; TRBD1 aligns across 9 bases. J was trimmed by 8 bases and V by 4 bases; bases with no gene match: 9. The V gene's germline CDR1 is SGHDT and CDR2 YYEEEE. CDR3 length: 14 residues. CDR3 region: CASSDGTGWWGYTF. CDR3 nucleotide sequence: TGTGCCAGCAGCGACGGGACAGGGTGGTGGGGCTACACCTTC.

This chain uses TRBV19 with TRBJ1-5; D possibly corresponds to TRBD1 (5 bases). The CDR3 extends over 13 amino acids. V lost 5 bases to trimming and J lost 6 bases, with 11 bases between them. The germline gives CDR1 LNHDA, CDR2 SQIVND (reference sequence). The CDR3 DNA reads TGTGCCAGTAGTTCAGGGCTCTCTCAGCCCCAGCATTTT. Residues: CASSSGLSQPQHF.

The chain couples TRBV5-4 to TRBJ2-1, with TRBD1 identical over 8 bases. The germline V gene has CDR1 SGHNT and CDR2 YYREEE (reference sequence). The V gene end was trimmed by 4 bases and the J gene end by 4 bases; junction bases not matched to a gene: 4. The CDR3 runs to 14 residues. The chain's CDR3 is CASSPGQGYNEQFF. The CDR3 DNA is TGTGCCAGCAGCCCTGGACAGGGTTACAATGAGCAGTTCTTC.

This clone occurred once. The chain has TRBV27 and TRBJ1-2; TRBD1 might be the D (5 bases). Germline V gene lookup returns CDR1 MNHEY and CDR2 SMNVEV (reference sequence). The ends were cut back, 5 bases at V and 0 bases at J, with 10 bases in the middle. The CDR3 loop spans 14 amino acids. The CDR3 loop is CASSLGGTNYGYTF. For the CDR3, the DNA is TGTGCCAGCAGTCTCGGGGGGACTAACTATGGCTACACCTTC.

V usage is TRBV7-2 and J usage is TRBJ2-1, with TRBD2 matching 9 bases. With V trimmed by 1 base and J by 2 bases, 3 bases remained unmatched. Germline V lookup: CDR1 SGHTA, CDR2 FQGNSA. CDR3 size: 16 residues. The CDR3 nucleotides read TGTGCCAGCAGCTTAGTAAGCGGGAGGACCTACAATGAGCAGTTCTTC. This gives the protein CASSLVSGRTYNEQFF.

This chain joins TRBV18 and TRBJ1-4; the D gene is possibly TRBD1 (5 bases). Trimming removed 3 bases at V and 8 bases at J, with 16 bases between. Per the germline V gene, CDR1 is KGHSH and CDR2 is LQKENI. This CDR3 is built from 15 residues. The CDR3 spells CASSPSWGVEEKLFF. The CDR3 nucleotides read TGTGCCAGCTCACCCTCTTGGGGGGTGGAAGAAAAACTGTTTTTT.

J is TRBJ2-3 and V is TRBV9; 8 bases agree with TRBD1. J lost 2 bases, V lost 3 bases, and 5 bases had no gene match. This CDR3 contains 15 residues. CDR1 and CDR2 from the germline V gene are SGDLS and YYNGEE. The CDR3 DNA follows: TGTGCCAGCAGCGCCAGGACAGGGATCACAGATACGCAGTATTTT. This translates into CASSARTGITDTQYF.